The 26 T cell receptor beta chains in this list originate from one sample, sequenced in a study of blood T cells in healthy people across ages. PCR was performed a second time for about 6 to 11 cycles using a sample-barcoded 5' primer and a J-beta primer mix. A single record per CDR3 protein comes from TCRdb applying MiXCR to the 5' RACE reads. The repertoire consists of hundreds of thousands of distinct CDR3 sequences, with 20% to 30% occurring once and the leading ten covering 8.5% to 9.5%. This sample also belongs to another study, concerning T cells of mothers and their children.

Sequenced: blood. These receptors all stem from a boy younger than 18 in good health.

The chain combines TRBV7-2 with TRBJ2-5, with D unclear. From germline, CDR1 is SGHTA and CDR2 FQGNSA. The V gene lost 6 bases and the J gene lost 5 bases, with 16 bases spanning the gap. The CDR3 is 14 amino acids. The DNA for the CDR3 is TGTGCCAGCAGGTATTCGGCCGCCTCGGAGACCCAGTACTTC. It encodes CASRYSAASETQYF.

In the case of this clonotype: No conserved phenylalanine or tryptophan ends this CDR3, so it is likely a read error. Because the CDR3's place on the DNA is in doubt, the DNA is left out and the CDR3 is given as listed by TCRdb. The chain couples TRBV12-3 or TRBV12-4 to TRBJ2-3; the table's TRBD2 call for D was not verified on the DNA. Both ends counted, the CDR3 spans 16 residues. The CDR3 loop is CASSLLSGVSADAQYS.

CDR3 protein: CASSYSSPLANTIYF. DNA of the CDR3: TGTGCCAGCAGTTACTCCAGTCCCCTCGCAAACACCATATATTTT. This chain uses TRBV6-6 with TRBJ1-3; the D is unclear. Trimming removed 0 bases from V and 6 bases from J, with 12 bases in between. Per the germline V gene, CDR1 is MNHNY and CDR2 is SVGAGI (reference sequence). This CDR3 has 15 amino acids.

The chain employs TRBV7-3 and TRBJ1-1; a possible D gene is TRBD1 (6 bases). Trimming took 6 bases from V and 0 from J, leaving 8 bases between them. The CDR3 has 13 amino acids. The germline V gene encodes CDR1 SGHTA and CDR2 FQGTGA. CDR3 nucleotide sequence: TGTGCCAGCAGTCGACAGGTGAACACTGAAGCTTTCTTT. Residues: CASSRQVNTEAFF. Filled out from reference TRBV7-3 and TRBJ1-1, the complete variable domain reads GAGVSQTPSNKVTEKGKYVELRCDPISGHTALYWYRQSLGQGPEFLIYFQGTGAADDSGLPNDRFFAVRPEGSVSTLKIQRTERGDSAVYLCASSRQVNTEAFFGQGTRLTVV.

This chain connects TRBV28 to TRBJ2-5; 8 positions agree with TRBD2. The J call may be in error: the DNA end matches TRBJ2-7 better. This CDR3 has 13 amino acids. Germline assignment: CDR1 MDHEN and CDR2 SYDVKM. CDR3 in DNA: TGTGCCAGCATCGGGACTAGCTCCTACGAGCAGTACTTC. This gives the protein CASIGTSSYEQYF.

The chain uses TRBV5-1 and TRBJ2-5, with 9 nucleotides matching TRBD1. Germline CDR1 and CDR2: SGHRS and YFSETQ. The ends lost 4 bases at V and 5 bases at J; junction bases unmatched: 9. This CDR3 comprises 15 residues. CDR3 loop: CASSRGQGNRETQYF. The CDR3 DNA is TGCGCCAGCAGCCGCGGACAGGGGAATCGGGAGACCCAGTACTTC.

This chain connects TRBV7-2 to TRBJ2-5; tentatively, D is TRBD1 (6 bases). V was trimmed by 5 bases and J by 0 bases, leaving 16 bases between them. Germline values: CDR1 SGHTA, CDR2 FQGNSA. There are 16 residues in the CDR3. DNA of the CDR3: TGTGCCAGCAGCGCGCCACAGGGAGCCCACCAAGAGACCCAGTACTTC. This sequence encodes CASSAPQGAHQETQYF.

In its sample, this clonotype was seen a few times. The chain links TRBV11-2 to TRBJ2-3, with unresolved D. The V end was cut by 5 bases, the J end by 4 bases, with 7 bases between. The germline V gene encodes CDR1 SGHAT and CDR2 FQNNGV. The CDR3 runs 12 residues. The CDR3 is CASSHQPDTQYF. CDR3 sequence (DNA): TGTGCCAGCAGCCACCAACCAGATACGCAGTATTTT.

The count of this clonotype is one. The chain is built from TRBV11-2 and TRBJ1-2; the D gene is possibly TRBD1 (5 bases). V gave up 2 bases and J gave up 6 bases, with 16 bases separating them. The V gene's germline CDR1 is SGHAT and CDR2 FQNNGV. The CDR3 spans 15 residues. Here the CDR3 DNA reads TGTGCCAGCAGCTTAATGACGGTTTTGGGGGATGGCTACACCTTC. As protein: CASSLMTVLGDGYTF.

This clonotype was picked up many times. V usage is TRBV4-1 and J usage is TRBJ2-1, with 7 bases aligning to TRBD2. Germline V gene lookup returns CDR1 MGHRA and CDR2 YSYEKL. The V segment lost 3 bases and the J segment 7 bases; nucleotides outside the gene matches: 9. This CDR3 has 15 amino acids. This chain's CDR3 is CASSHPAVGGNEQFF. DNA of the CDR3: TGCGCCAGCAGCCACCCAGCGGTCGGGGGGAATGAGCAGTTCTTC.

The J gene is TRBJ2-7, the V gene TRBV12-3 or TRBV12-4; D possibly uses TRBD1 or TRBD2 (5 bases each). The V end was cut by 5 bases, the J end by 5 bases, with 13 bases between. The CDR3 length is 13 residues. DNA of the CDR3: TGTGCCAGCAGTCCCACAAGGGACCACGAGCAGTACTTC. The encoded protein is CASSPTRDHEQYF.

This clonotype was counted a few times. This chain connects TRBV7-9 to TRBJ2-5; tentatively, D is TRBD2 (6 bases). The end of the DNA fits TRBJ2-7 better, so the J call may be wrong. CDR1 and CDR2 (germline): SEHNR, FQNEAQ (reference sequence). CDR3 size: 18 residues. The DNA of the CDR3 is TGTGCCAGCAGCTTTGGAGGGTTTCGTTTGCCGCGAGACTACGAGCAGTACTTC. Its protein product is CASSFGGFRLPRDYEQYF.

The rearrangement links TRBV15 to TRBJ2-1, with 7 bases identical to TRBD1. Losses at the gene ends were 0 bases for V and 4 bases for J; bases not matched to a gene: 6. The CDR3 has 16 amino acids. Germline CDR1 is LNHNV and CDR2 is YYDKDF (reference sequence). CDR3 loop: CATSREMGTVYNEQFF. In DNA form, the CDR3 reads TGTGCCACCAGCAGAGAGATGGGGACAGTTTACAATGAGCAGTTCTTC.

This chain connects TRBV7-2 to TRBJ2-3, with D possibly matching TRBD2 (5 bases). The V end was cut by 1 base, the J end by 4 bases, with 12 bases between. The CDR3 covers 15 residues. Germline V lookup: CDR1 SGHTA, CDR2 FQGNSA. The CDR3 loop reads CASSLDRRSADTQYF. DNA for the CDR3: TGTGCCAGCAGCTTAGACCGGAGGAGCGCAGATACGCAGTATTTT.

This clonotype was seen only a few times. This CDR3 is CASGPEGAYNEQFF. The CDR3 DNA is TGCGCCAGCGGCCCCGAGGGGGCGTACAATGAGCAGTTCTTC. V usage is TRBV5-1 and J usage is TRBJ2-1; 7 bases align to TRBD1. The CDR3 length is 14 residues. With 7 bases clipped from V and 4 bases from J, the junction kept 8 bases outside the gene matches. CDR1 is SGHRS and CDR2 is YFSETQ in the germline V gene.

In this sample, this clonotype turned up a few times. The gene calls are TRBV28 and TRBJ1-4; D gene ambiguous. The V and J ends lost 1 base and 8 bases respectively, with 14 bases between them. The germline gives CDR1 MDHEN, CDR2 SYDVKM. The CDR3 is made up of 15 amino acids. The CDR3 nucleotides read TGTGCCAGCAGTTTATCGGCAGGACGTCGGGAAAAACTGTTTTTT. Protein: CASSLSAGRREKLFF.

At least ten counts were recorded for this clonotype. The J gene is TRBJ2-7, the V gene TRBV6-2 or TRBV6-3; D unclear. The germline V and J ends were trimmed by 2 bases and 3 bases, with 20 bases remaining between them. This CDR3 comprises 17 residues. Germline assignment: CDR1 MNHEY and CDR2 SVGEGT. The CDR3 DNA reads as TGTGCCAGCAGTTACGACTCCACCGGGCCCCAAGGCTACGAGCAGTACTTC. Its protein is CASSYDSTGPQGYEQYF.

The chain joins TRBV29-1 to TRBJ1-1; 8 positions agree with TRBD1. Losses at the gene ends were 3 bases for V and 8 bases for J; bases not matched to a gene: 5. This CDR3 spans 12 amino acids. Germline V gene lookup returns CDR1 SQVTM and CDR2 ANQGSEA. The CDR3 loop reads CSVEDREIEAFF. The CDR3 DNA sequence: TGCAGCGTTGAGGACAGGGAGATCGAAGCTTTCTTT.

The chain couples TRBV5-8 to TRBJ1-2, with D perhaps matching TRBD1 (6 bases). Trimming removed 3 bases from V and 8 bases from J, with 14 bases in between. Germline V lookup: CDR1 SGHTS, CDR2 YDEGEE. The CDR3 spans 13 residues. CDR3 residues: CASSSKQGRGYTF. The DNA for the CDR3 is TGTGCCAGCAGCTCGAAACAGGGACGGGGCTACACCTTC.

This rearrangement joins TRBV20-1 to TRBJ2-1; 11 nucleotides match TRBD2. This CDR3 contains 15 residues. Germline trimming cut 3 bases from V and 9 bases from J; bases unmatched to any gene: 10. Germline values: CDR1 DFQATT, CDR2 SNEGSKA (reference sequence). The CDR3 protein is CSARGYSGRAPEQFF. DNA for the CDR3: TGCAGTGCTAGGGGTTATAGCGGGAGGGCCCCTGAGCAGTTCTTC.

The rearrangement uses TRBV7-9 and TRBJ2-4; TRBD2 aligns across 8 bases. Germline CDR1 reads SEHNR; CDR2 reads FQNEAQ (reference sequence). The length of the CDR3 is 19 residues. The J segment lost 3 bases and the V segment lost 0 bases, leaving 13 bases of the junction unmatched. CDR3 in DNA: TGTGCCAGCAGCTTAGCCCCGCTCACGGGGGGGCGGGACAAAAACATTCAGTACTTC. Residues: CASSLAPLTGGRDKNIQYF.

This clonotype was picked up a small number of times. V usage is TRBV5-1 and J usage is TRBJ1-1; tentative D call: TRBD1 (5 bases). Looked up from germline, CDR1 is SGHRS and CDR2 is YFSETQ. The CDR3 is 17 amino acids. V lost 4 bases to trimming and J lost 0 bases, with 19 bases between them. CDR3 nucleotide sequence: TGCGCCAGCAGCCCGCCAGCGCGAGGGGTCATGAACACTGAAGCTTTCTTT. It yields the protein CASSPPARGVMNTEAFF.

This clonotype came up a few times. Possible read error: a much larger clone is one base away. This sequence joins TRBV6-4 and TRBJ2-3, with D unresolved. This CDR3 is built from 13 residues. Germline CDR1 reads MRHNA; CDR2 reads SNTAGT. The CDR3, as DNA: TGTGCCACCAGCTTTACCCAAAGAGATGCGCAGTATTTT. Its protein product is CATSFTQRDAQYF.

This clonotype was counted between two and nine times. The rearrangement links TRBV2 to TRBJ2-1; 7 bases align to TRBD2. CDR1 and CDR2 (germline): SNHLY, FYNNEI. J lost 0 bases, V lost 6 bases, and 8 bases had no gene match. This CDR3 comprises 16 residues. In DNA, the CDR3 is TGTGCCAGCAGGGAACTGACTAGCAGCTCCTACAATGAGCAGTTCTTC. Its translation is CASRELTSSSYNEQFF.

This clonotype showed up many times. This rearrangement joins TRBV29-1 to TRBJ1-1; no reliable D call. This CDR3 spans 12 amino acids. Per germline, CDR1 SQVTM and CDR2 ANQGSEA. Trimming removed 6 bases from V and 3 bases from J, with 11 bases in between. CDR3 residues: CSVPTEHTEAFF. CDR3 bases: TGCAGCGTCCCGACTGAACACACTGAAGCTTTCTTT.

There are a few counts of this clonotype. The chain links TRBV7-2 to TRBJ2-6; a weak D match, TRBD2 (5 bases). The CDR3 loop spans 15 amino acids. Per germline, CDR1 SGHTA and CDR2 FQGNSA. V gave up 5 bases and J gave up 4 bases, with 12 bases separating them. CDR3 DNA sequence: TGTGCCAGCAGCGCACTAGTCTCCGGGGCCAACGTCCTGACTTTC. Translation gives CASSALVSGANVLTF.